The next 16 T cell receptor beta chains were all read from a single sample in a study of shared clonotypes between healthy human individuals. TCRdb's table, derived via immunoSEQ multiplex PCR, lists solely in-frame clones and lacks some. This repertoire shows about 980,000 clones, approximately 80% found once; its top ten account for about 1.5%. The sample was memory CD4+ T cells sorted from blood. Subset meaning: CD45RA-negative fraction. These receptors all come from a man younger than 35 in good health.

The gene calls are TRBV6-5 and TRBJ1-1; TRBD1 matches 8 bases. The CDR3 runs to 16 residues. Germline V CDR1 and CDR2: MNHEY, SVGAGI. Trimming cost V 2 bases and J 10 bases; bases outside gene matches: 15. CDR3 protein: CASSYGGQGTRGPAFF. DNA of the CDR3: TGTGCCAGCAGTTACGGAGGACAGGGAACAAGAGGGCCAGCTTTCTTT.

V gene TRBV4-2 combines with J gene TRBJ1-6; 9 nucleotides match TRBD1. CDR1 and CDR2 from the germline V gene are LGHNA and YNFKEQ. CDR3 length: 15 residues. J gave up 9 bases and V 0 bases, and 3 bases lay outside the gene matches. The CDR3 coding sequence is TGTGCCAGCAGCCAAGAAGGACAGGGGAGTTCACCCCTCCACTTT. The encoded protein is CASSQEGQGSSPLHF.

This chain connects TRBV19 to TRBJ2-5; D is possibly TRBD2 (6 bases). This CDR3 spans 12 amino acids. Germline V CDR1 and CDR2: LNHDA, SQIVND (reference sequence). The germline V and J ends were trimmed by 7 bases and 7 bases, with 13 bases remaining between them. Here the CDR3 reads CASNSGRRTQYF. In DNA form, the CDR3 reads TGTGCCAGTAATAGCGGTCGGCGGACCCAGTACTTC.

The rearrangement uses TRBV5-1 and TRBJ2-5; 13 bases match TRBD2. This CDR3 comprises 17 residues. Germline CDR1 reads SGHRS; CDR2 reads YFSETQ. Germline trimming cut 4 bases from V and 0 bases from J; bases unmatched to any gene: 6. CDR3 residues: CASSPGLAGPHQETQYF. In DNA, the CDR3 is TGCGCCAGCAGCCCGGGACTAGCGGGGCCCCACCAAGAGACCCAGTACTTC.

The chain links TRBV19 to TRBJ2-5; weak D call: TRBD2 (6 bases). The CDR3 has 13 residues. Deletions cut 4 bases from V and 5 bases from J, with 11 bases between. Germline values: CDR1 LNHDA, CDR2 SQIVND (reference sequence). The CDR3, as DNA: TGTGCCAGTAGTAAGCTTCGGGGGGAGACCCAGTACTTC. Translating gives CASSKLRGETQYF.

This rearrangement joins TRBV28 to TRBJ1-5, with D unresolved. The CDR3 consists of 16 residues. The V gene's germline CDR1 is MDHEN and CDR2 SYDVKM. The germline V and J ends were trimmed by 4 bases and 3 bases, with 16 bases remaining between them. CDR3: CASSSYRRPDNQPQHF. The CDR3 bases are TGTGCCAGCAGTTCATATCGTCGACCTGACAATCAGCCCCAGCATTTT.

This clone was counted a single time. This sequence joins TRBV7-9 and TRBJ2-5, with D perhaps matching TRBD1 (5 bases). Germline V gene lookup returns CDR1 SEHNR and CDR2 FQNEAQ (reference sequence). The CDR3 contains 13 residues. Trimming left V 7 bases short and J 7 bases short, with 16 bases between. In DNA, the CDR3 is TGTGCCAGCAATAAGCAGGGTATGGTGACCCAGTACTTC. Its translation is CASNKQGMVTQYF.

The chain couples TRBV19 to TRBJ2-1; D is possibly TRBD2 (5 bases). The CDR3 is made up of 15 amino acids. Trimming took 1 base from V and 0 from J, leaving 7 bases between them. Germline V gives CDR1 LNHDA, CDR2 SQIVND (reference sequence). The DNA of the CDR3 is TGTGCCAGTAGTATAGCGGGGAGCTCCTACAATGAGCAGTTCTTC. This sequence encodes CASSIAGSSYNEQFF.

V usage is TRBV7-9 and J usage is TRBJ2-7; D gene unclear. This CDR3 is 14 amino acids long. From germline, CDR1 is SEHNR and CDR2 FQNEAQ (reference sequence). Deletions cut 5 bases from V and 2 bases from J, with 13 bases between. CDR3 amino acids: CASSQTDTPYEQYF. In DNA, the CDR3 is TGTGCCAGCAGCCAAACTGACACCCCCTACGAGCAGTACTTC.

The chain carries TRBV5-1 and TRBJ1-2; no clear D gene. V was clipped by 4 bases and J by 4 bases, with 11 bases between them. This CDR3 comprises 13 residues. Germline loops: CDR1 SGHRS, CDR2 YFSETQ. The CDR3 reads CASSQDGTYGYTF. CDR3 coding DNA: TGCGCCAGCAGCCAGGACGGAACCTATGGCTACACCTTC.

CDR3: CASSLGPYGADTQYF. DNA of the CDR3: TGTGCCAGCAGTTTAGGTCCCTATGGCGCAGATACGCAGTATTTT. The rearrangement uses TRBV27 and TRBJ2-3; D unclear. V lost 2 bases and J 4 bases, leaving 13 bases between the germline ends. The V gene's germline CDR1 is MNHEY and CDR2 SMNVEV (reference sequence). CDR3 length: 15 amino acids.

The gene calls are TRBV2 and TRBJ2-7, with D possibly being TRBD2 (6 bases). The CDR3 runs 13 residues. The V gene lost 8 bases and the J gene lost 3 bases, with 14 bases spanning the gap. CDR1 and CDR2 (germline): SNHLY, FYNNEI. CDR3 nucleotides: TGTGCCAGCGGAAGGGACTTCAACTACGAGCAGTACTTC. Amino acids: CASGRDFNYEQYF.

The chain couples TRBV10-3 to TRBJ1-4; the D gene is possibly TRBD1 (6 bases). Trimming stripped 8 bases from V and 6 bases from J, with 13 bases between. The CDR3 is made up of 13 amino acids. The germline V gene has CDR1 ENHRY and CDR2 SYGVKD. CDR3 sequence reads: CAISGGADEKLFF. The CDR3 DNA is TGTGCCATCTCGGGGGGCGCCGATGAAAAACTGTTTTTT.

The chain has TRBV27 and TRBJ2-5, with TRBD2 matching 11 bases. Germline loops: CDR1 MNHEY, CDR2 SMNVEV (reference sequence). CDR3 length: 14 amino acids. Unmatched junction bases numbered 4, after V lost 6 bases and J lost 4 bases. Here the CDR3 DNA reads TGTGCCAGCAGGGGGACTAGCGGACGAGAGACCCAGTACTTC. It translates to CASRGTSGRETQYF.

The chain joins TRBV30 to TRBJ2-7; 11 bases match TRBD1. The length of the CDR3 is 16 residues. The germline CDR1 and CDR2 sequences are GTSNPN and SVGIG (reference sequence). With 3 bases clipped from V and 6 bases from J, the junction kept 13 bases outside the gene matches. CDR3 in DNA: TGTGCCTGGAGCGCGAGAGGATACGGGACAGGGGGCGAGCAGTACTTC. It specifies CAWSARGYGTGGEQYF.

The rearrangement links TRBV18 to TRBJ1-1; D not certain. V was cut by 5 bases and J by 0 bases, with 10 bases left in between. CDR3 length: 14 amino acids. Germline V CDR1 and CDR2: KGHSH, LQKENI. The CDR3, as DNA: TGTGCCAGCTCAAGGGCAGGATTGAACACTGAAGCTTTCTTT. Protein product: CASSRAGLNTEAFF.